In its sample, the clone carrying this T cell receptor (beta chain) ranks as medium-sized. The source of the sample is a study of T cells after yellow fever vaccination. V lost 8 bases, J lost 10 bases, and 11 bases stayed unmatched. The CDR3 totals 12 residues. Germline assignment: CDR1 GTSNPN and CDR2 SVGIG (reference sequence). TCRdb ran MiXCR on the 5' RACE reads and lists one entry per CDR3 protein. The table has about 4,800 distinct CDR3 sequences, over 6% seen once. The sequences come from PBMCs, either bulk or a sorted T-cell subset (CD4+, CD8+, memory, or dextramer-sorted; not recorded which), collected 15 days after the yellow fever booster vaccination. This chain uses TRBV30 with TRBJ2-1; 7 bases agree with TRBD2. The TCR sequence derives from a man aged 25-40 years who received the YFV17D yellow fever vaccine. Written as DNA, the CDR3 is TGTGCCGCCCATAGCGGGTCTCACGAGCAGTTCTTC. It is translated as CAAHSGSHEQFF.